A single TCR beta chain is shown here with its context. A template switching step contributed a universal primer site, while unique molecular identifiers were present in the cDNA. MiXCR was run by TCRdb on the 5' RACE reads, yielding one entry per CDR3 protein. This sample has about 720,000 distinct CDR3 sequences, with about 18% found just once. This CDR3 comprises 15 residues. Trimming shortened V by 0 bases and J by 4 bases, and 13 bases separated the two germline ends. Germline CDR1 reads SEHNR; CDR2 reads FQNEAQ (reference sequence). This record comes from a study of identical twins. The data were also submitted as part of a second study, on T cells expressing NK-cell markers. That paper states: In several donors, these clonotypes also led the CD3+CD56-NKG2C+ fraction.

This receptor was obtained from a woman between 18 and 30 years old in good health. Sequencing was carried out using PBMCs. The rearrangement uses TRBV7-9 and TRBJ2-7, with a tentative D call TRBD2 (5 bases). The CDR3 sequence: CASSLAGDPLYEQYF. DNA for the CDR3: TGTGCCAGCAGCTTAGCGGGAGACCCATTGTACGAGCAGTACTTC.